The text below deals with one TCR beta chain. These data belong to a study of blood T cell repertoires in COVID-19. In the study overall: Samples representing acute and convalescent COVID-19 were sourced from the United States, Italy and Spain. From T cells, B-cell-depleted T cells, or PBMCs came the material, which was cDNA or gDNA.

How the authors handled the data: Researchers report that nucleated cell counts were estimated from reference gene primer amplification. Profiled with immunoSEQ multiplex PCR; TCRdb holds only in-frame clones, not every one. The D gene and trimming were derived from the DNA, and the V and J assignments and clone size from that table. Counted here are 85,000 to 110,000 clones, 80% to 90% occurring once; the ten biggest clones make up around 3.2%. The CDR3 consists of 14 residues. Looked up from germline, CDR1 is SEHNR and CDR2 is FQNEAQ (reference sequence). The ends were cut back, 0 bases at V and 4 bases at J, with 9 bases in the middle.

The genes are TRBV7-9 and TRBJ1-2; D unresolved. The clonotype originates from a human donor in a cohort sampled during active COVID-19. Sequenced input: peripheral blood. CDR3 sequence reads: CASSLAQATYGYTF. The CDR3, as DNA: TGTGCCAGCAGCTTAGCGCAGGCGACCTATGGCTACACCTTC. Using reference TRBV7-9 and TRBJ1-2 for the parts outside the CDR3, the full variable domain is DTGVSQNPRHKITKRGQNVTFRCDPISEHNRLYWYRQTLGQGPEFLTYFQNEAQLEKSRLLSDRFSAERPKGSFSTLEIQRTEQGDSAMYLCASSLAQATYGYTFGSGTRLTVV.